Described below is a single TCR beta chain sequence and its context. This sample was included in a study of T cell changes during pregnancy in multiple sclerosis. Libraries were prepared by immunoSEQ multiplex PCR; TCRdb keeps only in-frame clonotypes and omits some of them. The sample lists tens of thousands of clones; 92% were seen once. The sequence derives from a female donor in good health, enrolled as a control in a pregnancy study. The sample consisted of CD4+ T cells from peripheral blood mononuclear cells, taken after pregnancy.

CDR3 bases: TGCGCCAGCAGCCCTGGGCGGGTGCTAAACACCGGGGAGCTGTTTTTT. Translating gives CASSPGRVLNTGELFF. The chain is built from TRBV5-1 and TRBJ2-2; the D gene is possibly TRBD2 (5 bases). The CDR3 covers 16 residues. Trimming left V 4 bases short and J 2 bases short, with 15 bases between. Germline assignment: CDR1 SGHRS and CDR2 YFSETQ.